The clone carrying this T cell receptor (beta chain) occurred many times. Its target is unknown. The CDR3 runs to 13 residues. CDR1 DFQATT and CDR2 SNEGSKA come from the germline V gene (reference sequence). V was pared by 0 bases and J by 4 bases, with 10 bases between. 2 million unsorted PBMCs were stored in RNAlater at -80 °C before RNA extraction. These data belong to a study of neurological immune-mediated disorders. Broader study findings: TCR-beta repertoires seemed private in all groups, with no expanded CDR3 amino acid sequences shared. HTLV-1-associated myelopathy showed the most TCR clonal expansion; multiple sclerosis the least, below healthy controls.

The yield of each sequencing run was over 200 million TCR-beta sequences from 15-18 subjects. From the 5' RACE reads, TCRdb called clonotypes with MiXCR, one entry per CDR3 protein. The sample contains fewer than 65,000 distinct CDR3 sequences, 10% of which appear only once. The source material was PBMCs. J is TRBJ2-7 and V is TRBV20-1; D is perhaps TRBD2 (5 bases). The receptor was derived from a man aged 70 or older with HTLV-1-associated myelopathy (HAM/TSP). DNA of the CDR3: TGCAGTGCTAGAGATGCGGGCGGATACGAGCAGTACTTC. Translation gives CSARDAGGYEQYF.